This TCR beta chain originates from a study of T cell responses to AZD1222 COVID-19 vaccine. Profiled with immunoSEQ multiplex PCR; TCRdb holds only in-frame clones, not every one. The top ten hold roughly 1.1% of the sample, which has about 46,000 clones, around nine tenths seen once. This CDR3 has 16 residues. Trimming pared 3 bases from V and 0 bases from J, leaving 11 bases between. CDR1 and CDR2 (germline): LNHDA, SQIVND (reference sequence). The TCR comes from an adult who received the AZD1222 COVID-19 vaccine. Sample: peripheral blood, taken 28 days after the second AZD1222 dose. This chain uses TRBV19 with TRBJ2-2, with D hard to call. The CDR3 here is CASSMIGGSNTGELFF. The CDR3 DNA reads TGTGCCAGTAGTATGATCGGCGGTTCGAACACCGGGGAGCTGTTTTTT.